The present entry profiles one T cell receptor beta chain with its context. Sequencing was performed with immunoSEQ multiplex PCR; in TCRdb, only in-frame clones are kept and a portion is missing. The sample yields around 35,000 clones, 80% to 85% seen once. These data originate in a study of T cells in narcolepsy. Germline CDR1 SGDLS, CDR2 YYNGEE. V was cut by 3 bases and J by 0 bases, with 7 bases left in between. This CDR3 is built from 14 residues. The chain links TRBV9 to TRBJ2-1, with D perhaps being TRBD1 or TRBD2 (5 bases each). Sequenced input: CD45RA- memory CD4+ T cells from PBMCs. The source of this sequence is a human donor with narcolepsy. CDR3 region: CASSAGSSYNEQFF. DNA for the CDR3: TGTGCCAGCAGCGCAGGGAGCTCCTACAATGAGCAGTTCTTC.